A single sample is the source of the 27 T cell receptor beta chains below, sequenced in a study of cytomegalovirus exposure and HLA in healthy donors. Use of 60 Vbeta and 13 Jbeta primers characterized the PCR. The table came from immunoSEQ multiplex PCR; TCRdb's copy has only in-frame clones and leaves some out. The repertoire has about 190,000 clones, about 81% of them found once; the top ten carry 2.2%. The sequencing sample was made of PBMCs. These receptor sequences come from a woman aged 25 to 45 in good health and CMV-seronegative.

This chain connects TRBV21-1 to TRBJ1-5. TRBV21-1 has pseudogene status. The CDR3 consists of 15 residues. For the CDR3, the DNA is TGTGCCAGCAGCAATTCCCGAGCGGGGTATCAGCCCCAGCATTTT. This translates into CASSNSRAGYQPQHF.

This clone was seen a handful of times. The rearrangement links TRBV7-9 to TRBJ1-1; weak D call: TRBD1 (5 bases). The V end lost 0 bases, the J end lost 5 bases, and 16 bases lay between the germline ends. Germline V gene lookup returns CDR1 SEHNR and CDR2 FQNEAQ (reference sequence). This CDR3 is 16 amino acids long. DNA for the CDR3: TGTGCCAGCAGCTTAGCGGGACCCGCCGGGGGTACTGAAGCTTTCTTT. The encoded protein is CASSLAGPAGGTEAFF.

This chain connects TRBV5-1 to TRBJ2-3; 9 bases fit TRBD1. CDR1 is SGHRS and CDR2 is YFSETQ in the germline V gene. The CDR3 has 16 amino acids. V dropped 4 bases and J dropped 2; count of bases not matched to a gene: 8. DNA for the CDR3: TGCGCCAGCAGCCCCTCGGACAGGGGCTACACAGATACGCAGTATTTT. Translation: CASSPSDRGYTDTQYF.

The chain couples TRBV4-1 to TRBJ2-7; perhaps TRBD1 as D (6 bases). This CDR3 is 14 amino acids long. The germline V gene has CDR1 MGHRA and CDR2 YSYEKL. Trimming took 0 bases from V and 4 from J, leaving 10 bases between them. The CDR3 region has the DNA TGCGCCAGCAGCCAAGACTGGACAGCTTACGAGCAGTACTTC. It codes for CASSQDWTAYEQYF.

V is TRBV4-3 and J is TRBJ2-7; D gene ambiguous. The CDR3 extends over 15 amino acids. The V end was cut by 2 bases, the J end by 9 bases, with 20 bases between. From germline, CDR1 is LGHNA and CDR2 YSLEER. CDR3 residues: CASSQRLQSQDGQYF. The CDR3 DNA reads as TGCGCCAGCAGCCAAAGGTTGCAGTCGCAGGATGGGCAGTACTTC.

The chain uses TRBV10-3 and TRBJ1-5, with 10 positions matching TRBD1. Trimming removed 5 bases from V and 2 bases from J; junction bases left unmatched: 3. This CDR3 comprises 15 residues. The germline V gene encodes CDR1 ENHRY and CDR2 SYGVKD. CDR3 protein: CAISPGQGGNQPQHF. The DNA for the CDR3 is TGTGCCATCAGTCCTGGACAGGGGGGCAATCAGCCCCAGCATTTT.

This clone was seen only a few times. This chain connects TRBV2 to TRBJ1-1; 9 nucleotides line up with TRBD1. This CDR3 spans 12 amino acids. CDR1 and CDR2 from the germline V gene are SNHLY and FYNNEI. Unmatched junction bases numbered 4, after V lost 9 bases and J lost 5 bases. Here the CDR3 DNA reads TGTGCCAGGGACAGGGGAGAAACTGAAGCTTTCTTT. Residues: CARDRGETEAFF. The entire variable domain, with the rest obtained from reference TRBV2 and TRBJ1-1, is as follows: EPEVTQTPSHQVTQMGQEVILRCVPISNHLYFYWYRQILGQKVEFLVSFYNNEISEKSEIFDDQFSVERPDGSNFTLKIRSTKLEDSAMYFCARDRGETEAFFGQGTRLTVV.

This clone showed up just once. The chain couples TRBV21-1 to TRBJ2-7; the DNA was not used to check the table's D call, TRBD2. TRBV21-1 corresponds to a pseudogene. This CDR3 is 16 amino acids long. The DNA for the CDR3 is TGTGCCAGCAGCGTTCGACTAGCGGGGGGGCCCTACGAGCAGTACTTC. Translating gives CASSVRLAGGPYEQYF.

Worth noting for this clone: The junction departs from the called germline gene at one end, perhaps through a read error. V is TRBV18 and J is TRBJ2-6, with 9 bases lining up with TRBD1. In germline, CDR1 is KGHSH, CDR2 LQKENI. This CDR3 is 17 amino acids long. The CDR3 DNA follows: TGTGCCAGCTCACCGACAGGGGGGCTCTCTGGGGCCAACGGCCTGACTTTC. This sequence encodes CASSPTGGLSGANGLTF.

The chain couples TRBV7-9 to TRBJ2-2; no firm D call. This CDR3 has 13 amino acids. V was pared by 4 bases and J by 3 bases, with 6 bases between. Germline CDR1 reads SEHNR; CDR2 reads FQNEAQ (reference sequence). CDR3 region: CASSSGDTGELFF. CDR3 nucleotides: TGTGCCAGCAGCTCCGGAGACACCGGGGAGCTGTTTTTT.

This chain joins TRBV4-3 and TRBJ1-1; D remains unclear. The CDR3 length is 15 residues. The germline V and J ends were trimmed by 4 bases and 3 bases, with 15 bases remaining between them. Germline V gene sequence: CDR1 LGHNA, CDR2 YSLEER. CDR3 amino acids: CASSRSRPLDTEAFF. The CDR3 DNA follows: TGCGCCAGCAGCCGCTCGCGGCCGTTAGACACTGAAGCTTTCTTT.

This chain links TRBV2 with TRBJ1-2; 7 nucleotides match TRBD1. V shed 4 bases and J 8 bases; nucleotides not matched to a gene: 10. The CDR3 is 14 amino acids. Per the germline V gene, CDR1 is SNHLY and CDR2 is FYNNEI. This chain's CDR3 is CASSADDRARGYTF. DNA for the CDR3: TGTGCCAGCAGTGCGGACGACAGGGCGCGAGGCTACACCTTC.

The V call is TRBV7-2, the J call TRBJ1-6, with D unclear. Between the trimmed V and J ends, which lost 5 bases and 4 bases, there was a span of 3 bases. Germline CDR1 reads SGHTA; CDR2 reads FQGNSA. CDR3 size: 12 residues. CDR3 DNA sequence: TGTGCCAGCAGCCCATATAATTCACCCCTCCACTTT. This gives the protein CASSPYNSPLHF. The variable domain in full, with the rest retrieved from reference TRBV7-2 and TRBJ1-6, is GAGVSQSPSNKVTEKGKDVELRCDPISGHTALYWYRQSLGQGLEFLIYFQGNSAPDKSGLPSDRFSAERTGGSVSTLTIQRTQQEDSAVYLCASSPYNSPLHFGNGTRLTVT.

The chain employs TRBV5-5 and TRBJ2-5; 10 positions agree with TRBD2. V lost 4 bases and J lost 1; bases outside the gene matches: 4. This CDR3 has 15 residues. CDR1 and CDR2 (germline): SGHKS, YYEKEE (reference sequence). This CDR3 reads CASSLSGGSQETQYF. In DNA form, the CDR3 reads TGTGCCAGCAGCCTTAGCGGGGGGTCCCAAGAGACCCAGTACTTC.

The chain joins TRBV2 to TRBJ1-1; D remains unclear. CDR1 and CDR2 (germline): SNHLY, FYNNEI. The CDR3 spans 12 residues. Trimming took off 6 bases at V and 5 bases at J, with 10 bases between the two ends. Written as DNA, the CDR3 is TGTGCCAGCAGCCGACATGAGACTGAAGCTTTCTTT. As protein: CASSRHETEAFF.

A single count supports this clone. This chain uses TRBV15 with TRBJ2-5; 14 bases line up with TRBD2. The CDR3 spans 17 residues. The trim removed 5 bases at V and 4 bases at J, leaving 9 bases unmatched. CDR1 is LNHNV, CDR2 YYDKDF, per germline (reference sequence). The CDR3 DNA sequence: TGTGCCACCAGCGGAGGACTAGCGGGGGGATTCGGAGAGACCCAGTACTTC. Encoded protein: CATSGGLAGGFGETQYF. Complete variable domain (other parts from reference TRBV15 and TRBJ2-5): DAMVIQNPRYQVTQFGKPVTLSCSQTLNHNVMYWYQQKSSQAPKLLFHYYDKDFNNEADTPDNFQSRRPNTSFCFLDIRSPGLGDTAMYLCATSGGLAGGFGETQYFGPGTRLLVL.

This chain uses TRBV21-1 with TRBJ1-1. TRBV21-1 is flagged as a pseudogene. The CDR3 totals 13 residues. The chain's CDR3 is CASSKWKESGAFF. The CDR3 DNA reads TGTGCCAGCAGCAAATGGAAAGAAAGCGGAGCTTTCTTT.

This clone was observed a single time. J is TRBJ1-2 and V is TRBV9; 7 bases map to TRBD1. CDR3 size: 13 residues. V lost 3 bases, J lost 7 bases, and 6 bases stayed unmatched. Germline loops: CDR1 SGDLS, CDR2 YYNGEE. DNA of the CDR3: TGTGCCAGCAGCGGACAGGGCCAGGGTGGCTACACCTTC. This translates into CASSGQGQGGYTF.

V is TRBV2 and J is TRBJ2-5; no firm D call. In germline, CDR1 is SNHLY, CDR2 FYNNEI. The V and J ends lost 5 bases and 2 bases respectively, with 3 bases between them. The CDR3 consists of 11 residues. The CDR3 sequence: CASSIQETQYF. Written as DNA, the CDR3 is TGTGCCAGCAGTATACAAGAGACCCAGTACTTC.

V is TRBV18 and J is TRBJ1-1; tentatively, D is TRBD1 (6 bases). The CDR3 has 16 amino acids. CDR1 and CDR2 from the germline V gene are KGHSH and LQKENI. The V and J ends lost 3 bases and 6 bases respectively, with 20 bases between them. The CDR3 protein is CASSPLGQPNGAEAFF. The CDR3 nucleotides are TGTGCCAGCTCACCTTTAGGACAGCCAAATGGCGCTGAAGCTTTCTTT.

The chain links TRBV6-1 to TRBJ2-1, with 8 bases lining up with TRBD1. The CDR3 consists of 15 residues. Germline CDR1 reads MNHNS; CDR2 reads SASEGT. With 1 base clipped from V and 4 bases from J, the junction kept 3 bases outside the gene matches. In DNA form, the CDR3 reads TGTGCCAGCAGTGAAGGACAGGGGCGATACAATGAGCAGTTCTTC. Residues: CASSEGQGRYNEQFF.

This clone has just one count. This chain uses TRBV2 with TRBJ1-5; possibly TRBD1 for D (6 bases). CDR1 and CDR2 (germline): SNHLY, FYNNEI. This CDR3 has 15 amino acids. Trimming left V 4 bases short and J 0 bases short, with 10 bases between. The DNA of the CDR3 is TGTGCCAGCAGTGCACAGGGACATAGCAATCAGCCCCAGCATTTT. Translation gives CASSAQGHSNQPQHF.

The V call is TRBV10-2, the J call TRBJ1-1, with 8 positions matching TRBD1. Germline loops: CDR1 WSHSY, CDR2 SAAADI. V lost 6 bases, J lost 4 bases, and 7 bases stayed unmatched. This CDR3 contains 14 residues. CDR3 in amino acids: CASRDRVSITEAFF. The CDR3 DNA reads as TGCGCCAGCAGGGACAGGGTTAGTATCACTGAAGCTTTCTTT.

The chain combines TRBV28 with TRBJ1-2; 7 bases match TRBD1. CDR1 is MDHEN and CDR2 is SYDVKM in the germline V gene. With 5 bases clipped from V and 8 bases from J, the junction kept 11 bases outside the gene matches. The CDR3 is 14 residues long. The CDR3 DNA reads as TGTGCCAGCAGTGTCGGAGACAGGGCGTGGGGCTACACCTTC. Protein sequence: CASSVGDRAWGYTF.

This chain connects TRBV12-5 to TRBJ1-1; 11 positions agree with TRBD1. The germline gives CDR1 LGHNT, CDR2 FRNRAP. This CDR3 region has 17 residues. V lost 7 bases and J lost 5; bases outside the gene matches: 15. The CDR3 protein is CASVPVGGTGGGTEAFF. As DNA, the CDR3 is TGTGCTAGTGTACCGGTTGGGGGGACAGGGGGGGGAACTGAAGCTTTCTTT.

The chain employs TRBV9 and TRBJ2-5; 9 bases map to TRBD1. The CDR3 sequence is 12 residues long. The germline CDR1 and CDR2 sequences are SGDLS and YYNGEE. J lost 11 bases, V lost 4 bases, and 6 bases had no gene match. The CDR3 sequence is CASSKGQGEQYF. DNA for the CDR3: TGTGCCAGCAGCAAGGGACAGGGAGAGCAGTACTTC.

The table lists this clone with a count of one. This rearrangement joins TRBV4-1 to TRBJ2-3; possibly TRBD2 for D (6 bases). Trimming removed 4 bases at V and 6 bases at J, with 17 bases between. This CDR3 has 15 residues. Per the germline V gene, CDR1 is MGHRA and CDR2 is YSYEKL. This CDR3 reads CASSPRGITHDTQYF. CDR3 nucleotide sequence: TGCGCCAGCAGCCCTCGGGGGATTACCCACGATACGCAGTATTTT.